Each of the 27 T cell receptor beta chains below was sequenced from the same sample in a study of shared clonotypes between healthy human individuals (dated by TCRdb to the early 2020s). Preparation of the library involved the immunoSEQ multiplex PCR assay. TCRdb took over this immuneACCESS table, retaining in-frame rearrangements with V and J assigned. Such tables are incomplete; in checked studies, under half of the missing clones stem from an unresolved V gene, and the remainder is unexplained. Counted in this sample were more than 1 million clones; about 80% of them appeared once. The ten largest clones take up more than 0.5% of the sample. Sequenced sample: memory CD4+ T cells from PBMCs. What this sample's cell subset or site label stands for: CD45RA-negative fraction. All receptors derive from a man between 18 and 35 years old in good health. Some clones in this sample may be carry-over from other donors' samples.

The chain links TRBV12-5 to TRBJ2-3, with a tentative D call TRBD1 (5 bases). The V and J ends lost 6 bases and 4 bases respectively, with 11 bases between them. Germline V gives CDR1 LGHNT, CDR2 FRNRAP. This CDR3 is built from 13 residues. Here the CDR3 reads CASGGPGSDTQYF. CDR3 bases: TGTGCTAGTGGGGGGCCAGGATCAGATACGCAGTATTTT.

This rearrangement joins TRBV15 to TRBJ1-1; no firm D call. This CDR3 is 14 amino acids long. V was shortened by 3 bases and J by 1 base, with 9 bases between the two germline ends. The germline V gene encodes CDR1 LNHNV and CDR2 YYDKDF (reference sequence). CDR3 bases: TGTGCCACCAGCAGTCTGGACTGGAACACTGAAGCTTTCTTT. Encoded protein: CATSSLDWNTEAFF.

This clone has more than one count but fewer than ten. V and J are TRBV9 and TRBJ2-5; D not certain. From germline, CDR1 is SGDLS and CDR2 YYNGEE. V gave up 3 bases and J gave up 1 base, with 7 bases separating them. This CDR3 is 13 amino acids long. CDR3 protein: CASSAERQETQYF. The CDR3 DNA sequence: TGTGCCAGCAGCGCCGAGCGCCAAGAGACCCAGTACTTC. Full variable domain (remainder filled in from reference TRBV9 and TRBJ2-5): DSGVTQTPKHLITATGQRVTLRCSPRSGDLSVYWYQQSLDQGLQFLIQYYNGEERAKGNILERFSAQQFPDLHSELNLSSLELGDSALYFCASSAERQETQYFGPGTRLLVL.

The chain couples TRBV28 to TRBJ1-4; D is possibly TRBD1 (5 bases). Germline V lookup: CDR1 MDHEN, CDR2 SYDVKM. The ends were cut back, 5 bases at V and 7 bases at J, with 17 bases in the middle. The CDR3 has 15 residues. CDR3 in amino acids: CASSGMAGLGEKLFF. The CDR3 DNA reads as TGTGCCAGCAGTGGAATGGCGGGACTGGGTGAAAAACTGTTTTTT.

This chain joins TRBV7-9 and TRBJ1-1; D gene unclear. The length of the CDR3 is 17 residues. V was cut by 2 bases and J by 0 bases, with 16 bases left in between. The germline V gene encodes CDR1 SEHNR and CDR2 FQNEAQ (reference sequence). CDR3 residues: CASSLLTGWQLNTEAFF. CDR3 nucleotides: TGTGCCAGCAGCTTACTTACGGGCTGGCAGTTGAACACTGAAGCTTTCTTT.

This clone was seen a single time. This chain links TRBV7-3 with TRBJ2-5; 12 positions match TRBD2. This CDR3 region has 15 residues. Germline-derived CDR1 and CDR2 are SGHTA and FQGTGA. V lost 5 bases to trimming and J lost 1 base; unmatched junction nucleotides: 2. This CDR3 reads CASSRTSGTQETQYF. CDR3 sequence (DNA): TGTGCCAGCAGCCGGACTAGCGGGACCCAAGAGACCCAGTACTTC.

The chain has TRBV19 and TRBJ1-2; no clear D gene. With 0 bases removed from V and 7 bases from J, the gap between germline ends came to 18 bases. The germline gives CDR1 LNHDA, CDR2 SQIVND (reference sequence). This CDR3 has 16 amino acids. In DNA, the CDR3 is TGTGCCAGTAGTATAGATCGGTGGAGCAGAATTCGTGGCTACACCTTC. Residues: CASSIDRWSRIRGYTF.

The chain uses TRBV18 and TRBJ1-5, with unresolved D. CDR3 length: 14 amino acids. Germline loops: CDR1 KGHSH, CDR2 LQKENI. Deletions cut 3 bases from V and 3 bases from J, with 9 bases between. The CDR3 region has the DNA TGTGCCAGCTCACCGCTGCCAGACAATCAGCCCCAGCATTTT. This encodes CASSPLPDNQPQHF.

CDR3 nucleotide sequence: TGTGCCAGCAGTCCCAAGGCGCAGTGGAACACTGAAGCTTTCTTT. It codes for CASSPKAQWNTEAFF. This sequence joins TRBV2 and TRBJ1-1, with unresolved D. The V gene lost 5 bases and the J gene lost 1 base, with 14 bases spanning the gap. Germline CDR1 is SNHLY and CDR2 is FYNNEI. There are 15 residues in the CDR3.

The CDR3 sequence is CASSVGLAGEGEQYF. In DNA, the CDR3 is TGTGCCAGTAGTGTTGGACTAGCGGGAGAGGGCGAGCAGTACTTC. The rearrangement uses TRBV19 and TRBJ2-7; 13 bases map to TRBD2. CDR1 and CDR2 from the germline V gene are LNHDA and SQIVND (reference sequence). V lost 5 bases, J lost 6 bases, and 7 bases stayed unmatched. The CDR3 is made up of 15 amino acids.

CDR3 loop: CASSVGGGPHNEQFF. The CDR3 bases are TGTGCCAGCAGCGTTGGGGGAGGGCCCCACAATGAGCAGTTCTTC. The rearrangement links TRBV28 to TRBJ2-1, with TRBD2 matching over 7 bases. In germline, CDR1 is MDHEN, CDR2 SYDVKM. V gave up 6 bases and J gave up 5 bases; unmatched junction bases: 10. This CDR3 region has 15 residues.

The V call is TRBV6-5, the J call TRBJ2-7; D is tentatively TRBD1 or TRBD2 (6 bases each). The CDR3 consists of 15 residues. V was trimmed by 7 bases and J by 2 bases, leaving 18 bases between them. Germline CDR1 and CDR2: MNHEY and SVGAGI. CDR3 sequence reads: CASTQGGIGAYEQYF. For the CDR3, the DNA is TGTGCCAGCACACAAGGGGGGATTGGCGCCTACGAGCAGTACTTC.

The V gene is TRBV30, the J gene TRBJ2-1; no firm D call. The ends were cut back, 3 bases at V and 0 bases at J, with 12 bases in the middle. Looked up from germline, CDR1 is GTSNPN and CDR2 is SVGIG (reference sequence). This CDR3 region has 15 residues. The CDR3 bases are TGTGCCTGGAGCCTTCGGGCGTTCTCCTACAATGAGCAGTTCTTC. This codes for CAWSLRAFSYNEQFF.

The chain carries TRBV18 and TRBJ2-1, with TRBD1 as a possible D gene (5 bases). The CDR3 contains 16 residues. V was clipped by 2 bases and J by 4 bases, with 15 bases between them. In germline, CDR1 is KGHSH, CDR2 LQKENI. In DNA form, the CDR3 reads TGTGCCAGCTCACCAGAGTCCAGGGCGCTATACAATGAGCAGTTCTTC. It specifies CASSPESRALYNEQFF.

The chain joins TRBV18 to TRBJ2-7, with 11 bases fitting TRBD2. CDR1 and CDR2 (germline): KGHSH, LQKENI. J was trimmed by 0 bases and V by 6 bases; bases with no gene match: 4. The CDR3 is 15 residues long. The CDR3 nucleotides read TGTGCCAGCTCTCAGACTAGCGGGAACTCCTACGAGCAGTACTTC. Residues: CASSQTSGNSYEQYF.

Only a few counts were recorded for this clone. V usage is TRBV30 and J usage is TRBJ1-1; D is unresolved. Trimming cost V 4 bases and J 0 bases, with 9 bases left between them. Germline V CDR1 and CDR2: GTSNPN, SVGIG (reference sequence). The CDR3 is 13 residues long. The DNA of the CDR3 is TGTGCCTGGACTCGACACCTGAACACTGAAGCTTTCTTT. Translation: CAWTRHLNTEAFF.

This chain joins TRBV2 and TRBJ2-5; no clear D. The ends were cut back, 3 bases at V and 4 bases at J, with 9 bases in the middle. Germline V gene sequence: CDR1 SNHLY, CDR2 FYNNEI. The CDR3 loop spans 13 amino acids. CDR3 coding DNA: TGTGCCAGCAGTGATAAGGGTCCAGAGACCCAGTACTTC. Protein sequence: CASSDKGPETQYF.

The CDR3 loop reads CASSLRGQRGSEAFF. CDR3 in DNA: TGTGCCAGCAGCCTAAGAGGACAGCGGGGCTCTGAAGCTTTCTTT. V usage is TRBV7-9 and J usage is TRBJ1-1, with a possible D match to TRBD1 (6 bases). Trimming removed 5 bases from V and 6 bases from J, with 19 bases in between. The CDR3 is 15 residues long. Germline V gives CDR1 SEHNR, CDR2 FQNEAQ (reference sequence).

V is TRBV7-2 and J is TRBJ2-3; 7 nucleotides match TRBD1. This CDR3 region has 15 residues. Per the germline V gene, CDR1 is SGHTA and CDR2 is FQGNSA. J was trimmed by 2 bases and V by 9 bases; bases with no gene match: 11. This CDR3 reads CASLPRTGITDTQYF. CDR3 nucleotide sequence: TGTGCCAGTTTACCTCGGACAGGAATCACAGATACGCAGTATTTT. Together with reference TRBV7-2 and TRBJ2-3, the CDR3 gives the full variable domain: GAGVSQSPSNKVTEKGKDVELRCDPISGHTALYWYRQSLGQGLEFLIYFQGNSAPDKSGLPSDRFSAERTGGSVSTLTIQRTQQEDSAVYLCASLPRTGITDTQYFGPGTRLTVL.

V and J are TRBV7-2 and TRBJ2-2; D unclear. CDR1 and CDR2 (germline): SGHTA, FQGNSA. Trimming pared 8 bases from V and 4 bases from J, leaving 11 bases between. The CDR3 extends over 13 amino acids. CDR3 region: CASGAAGTGELFF. Here the CDR3 DNA reads TGTGCCAGCGGTGCAGCCGGCACCGGGGAGCTGTTTTTT.

This clone was seen a single time. The chain links TRBV4-3 to TRBJ1-1, with D perhaps matching TRBD1 (5 bases). V lost 0 bases to trimming and J lost 1 base, with 12 bases between them. The CDR3 extends over 16 amino acids. Germline lookup yields CDR1 LGHNA and CDR2 YSLEER. CDR3 in DNA: TGCGCCAGCAGCCAAGAAGTTAGGAGGGGGAACACTGAAGCTTTCTTT. This sequence encodes CASSQEVRRGNTEAFF.

CDR3 in amino acids: CASSLGTGGVNEQFF. The CDR3 nucleotides are TGCGCCAGCAGCCTTGGGACAGGGGGTGTCAATGAGCAGTTCTTC. The chain employs TRBV5-1 and TRBJ2-1, with 11 bases lining up with TRBD1. CDR1 is SGHRS, CDR2 YFSETQ, per germline. The V and J ends lost 4 bases and 6 bases, in that order; junction bases with no gene match: 6. This CDR3 has 15 amino acids.

The chain combines TRBV13 with TRBJ1-2, with D possibly TRBD1 on 5 matching bases. Germline assignment: CDR1 PRHDT and CDR2 FYEKMQ (reference sequence). The CDR3 totals 12 residues. V was cut by 5 bases and J by 5 bases, with 9 bases left in between. The CDR3 sequence is CASSGRGYGYTF. The CDR3 nucleotides are TGTGCCAGCAGCGGCCGGGGGTATGGCTACACCTTC.

This clone was seen many times. V and J are TRBV5-1 and TRBJ2-2; perhaps TRBD1 as D (6 bases). CDR3 length: 15 residues. V lost 7 bases and J 3 bases, leaving 16 bases between the germline ends. Germline V lookup: CDR1 SGHRS, CDR2 YFSETQ. CDR3 DNA: TGCGCCAGCTCCATGCGGCAGGGGCACACCGGGGAGCTGTTTTTT. This encodes CASSMRQGHTGELFF. The full variable domain, rest sourced from reference TRBV5-1 and TRBJ2-2, is KAGVTQTPRYLIKTRGQQVTLSCSPISGHRSVSWYQQTPGQGLQFLFEYFSETQRNKGNFPGRFSGRQFSNSRSEMNVSTLELGDSALYLCASSMRQGHTGELFFGEGSRLTVL.

This clone was recorded many times. J is TRBJ1-3 and V is TRBV28; D is uncertain. The CDR3 has 13 residues. Germline CDR1 reads MDHEN; CDR2 reads SYDVKM. The germline V and J ends were trimmed by 3 bases and 10 bases, with 13 bases remaining between them. The CDR3 sequence is CASSFPQTGTIYF. The CDR3 DNA reads TGTGCCAGCAGTTTCCCCCAGACCGGTACCATATATTTT. The whole variable domain, filled in from reference TRBV28 and TRBJ1-3, reads DVKVTQSSRYLVKRTGEKVFLECVQDMDHENMFWYRQDPGLGLRLIYFSYDVKMKEKGDIPEGYSVSREKKERFSLILESASTNQTSMYLCASSFPQTGTIYFGEGSWLTVV.

The chain combines TRBV6-5 with TRBJ1-1; D is perhaps TRBD1 (5 bases). Germline CDR1 and CDR2: MNHEY and SVGAGI. This CDR3 contains 14 residues. Trimming stripped 5 bases from V and 6 bases from J, with 16 bases between. The CDR3: CASSRGVGAAEAFF. For the CDR3, the DNA is TGTGCCAGCAGTCGCGGTGTTGGGGCGGCTGAAGCTTTCTTT.

About this clone: This specimen includes other DNA sequences encoding the same CDR3. The chain employs TRBV5-6 and TRBJ1-2; 10 bases are a match to TRBD1. This CDR3 has 15 residues. V was pared by 4 bases and J by 4 bases, with 7 bases of the junction left unmatched. The germline V gene has CDR1 SGHDT and CDR2 YYEEEE. The CDR3 bases are TGTGCCAGCAGCAAGCCGGGACAGGGGATCTATGGCTACACCTTC. This translates into CASSKPGQGIYGYTF.